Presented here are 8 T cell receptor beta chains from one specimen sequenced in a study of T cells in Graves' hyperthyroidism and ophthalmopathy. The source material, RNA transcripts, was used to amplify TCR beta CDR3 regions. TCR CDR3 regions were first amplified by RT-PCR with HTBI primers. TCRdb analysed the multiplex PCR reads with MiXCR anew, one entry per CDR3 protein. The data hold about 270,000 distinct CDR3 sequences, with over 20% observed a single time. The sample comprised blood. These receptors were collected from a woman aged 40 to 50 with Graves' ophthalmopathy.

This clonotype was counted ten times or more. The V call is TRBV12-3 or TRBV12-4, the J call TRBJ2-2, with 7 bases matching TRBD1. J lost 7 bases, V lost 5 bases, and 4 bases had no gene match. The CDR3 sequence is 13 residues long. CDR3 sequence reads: CASSKGAGGELFF. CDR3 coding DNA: TGTGCCAGCAGTAAGGGGGCTGGCGGGGAGCTGTTTTTT.

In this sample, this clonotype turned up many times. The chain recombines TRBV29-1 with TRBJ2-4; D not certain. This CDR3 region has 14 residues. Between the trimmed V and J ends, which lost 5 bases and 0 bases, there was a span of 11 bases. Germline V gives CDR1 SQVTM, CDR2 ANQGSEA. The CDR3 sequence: CSVKGTGAKNIQYF. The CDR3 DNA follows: TGCAGCGTTAAAGGAACGGGAGCCAAAAACATTCAGTACTTC.

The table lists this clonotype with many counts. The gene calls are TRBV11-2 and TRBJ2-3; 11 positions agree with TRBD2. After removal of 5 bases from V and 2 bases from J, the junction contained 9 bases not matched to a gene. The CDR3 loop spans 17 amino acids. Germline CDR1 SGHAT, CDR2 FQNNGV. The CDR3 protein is CASSGQGTSGATDTQYF. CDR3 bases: TGTGCCAGCAGCGGGCAAGGGACTAGCGGAGCCACAGATACGCAGTATTTT.

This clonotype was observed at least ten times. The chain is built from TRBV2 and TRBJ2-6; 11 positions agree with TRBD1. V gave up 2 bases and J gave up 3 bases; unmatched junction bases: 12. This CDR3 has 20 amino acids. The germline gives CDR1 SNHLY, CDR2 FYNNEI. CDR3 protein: CASSEIGLDRGRFGANVLTF. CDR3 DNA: TGTGCCAGCAGTGAAATCGGGTTGGACAGGGGGCGCTTTGGGGCCAACGTCCTGACTTTC.

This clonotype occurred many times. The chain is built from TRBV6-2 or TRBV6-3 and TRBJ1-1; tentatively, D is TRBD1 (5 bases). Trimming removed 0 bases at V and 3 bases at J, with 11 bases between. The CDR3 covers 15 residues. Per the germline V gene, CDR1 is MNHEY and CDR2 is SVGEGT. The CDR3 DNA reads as TGTGCCAGCAGTTACTCGAGAGGGGCGGACACTGAAGCTTTCTTT. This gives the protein CASSYSRGADTEAFF.

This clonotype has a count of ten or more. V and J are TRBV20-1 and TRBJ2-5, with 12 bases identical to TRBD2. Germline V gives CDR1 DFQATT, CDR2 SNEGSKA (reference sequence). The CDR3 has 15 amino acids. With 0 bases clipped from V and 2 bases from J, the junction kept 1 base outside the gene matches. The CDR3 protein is CSAREGLAGQETQYF. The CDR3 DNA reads TGCAGTGCTAGAGAAGGACTAGCGGGGCAAGAGACCCAGTACTTC.

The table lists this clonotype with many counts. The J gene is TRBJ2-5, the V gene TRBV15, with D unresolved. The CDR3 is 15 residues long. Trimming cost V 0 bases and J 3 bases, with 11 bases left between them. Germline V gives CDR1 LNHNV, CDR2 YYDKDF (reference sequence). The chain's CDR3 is CATSRDVSLEETQYF. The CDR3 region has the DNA TGTGCCACCAGCAGAGATGTCAGTTTAGAAGAGACCCAGTACTTC.

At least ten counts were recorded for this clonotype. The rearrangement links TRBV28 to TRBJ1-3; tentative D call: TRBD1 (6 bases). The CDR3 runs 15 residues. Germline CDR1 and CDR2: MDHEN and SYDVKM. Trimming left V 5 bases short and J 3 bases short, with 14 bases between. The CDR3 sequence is CASSQQGVGGNTIYF. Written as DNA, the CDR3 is TGTGCCAGCAGTCAACAGGGCGTTGGTGGAAACACCATATATTTT.